This T cell receptor beta chain derives from a study of neurological immune-mediated disorders. Volunteers from a blood bank in Maryland, USA, constituted the healthy controls. Libraries from sorted cells each used some 1 million CD4+ or CD8+ T cells. This clonotype was detected many times. The cDNA was synthesized by means of template-switch 5'RACE, which was carried out with 10-nucleotide random UMIs. Using its own MiXCR run on the 5' RACE reads, TCRdb lists one record per CDR3 protein. The sample has about 30,000 distinct CDR3 sequences, 5.5% to 7% seen once. Germline loops: CDR1 DFQATT, CDR2 SNEGSKA (reference sequence). V dropped 6 bases and J dropped 3 bases, with 15 bases sitting between them. The CDR3 has 14 amino acids.

The receptor's source is a woman aged 45-65 years in good health. The sequencing sample was made of CD4+ T cells from blood. This chain joins TRBV20-1 and TRBJ2-1, with D possibly being TRBD2 (5 bases). The CDR3 DNA is TGCAGTGCCAAACCGGGGTACCTCTACAATGAGCAGTTCTTC. This sequence encodes CSAKPGYLYNEQFF.